The following is a TCR beta chain sequence with its context. The data were obtained in a study of blood T cell repertoires in COVID-19. Generated by immunoSEQ multiplex PCR, the TCRdb table keeps only in-frame clones and is missing some. The sample records approximately 350,000 clones, approximately 90% being singletons. The CDR3 sequence is 15 residues long. CDR1 LGHNA and CDR2 YNFKEQ come from the germline V gene. V was pared by 3 bases and J by 5 bases, with 15 bases between. The rearrangement links TRBV4-2 to TRBJ2-3; the D gene is possibly TRBD2 (6 bases). The sample consisted of peripheral blood. The receptor's source is a woman aged 18-30 years who had recovered from COVID-19. The CDR3 DNA follows: TGTGCCAGCAGCCACCGGGACTCGAAAGGAGATACGCAGTATTTT. Protein sequence: CASSHRDSKGDTQYF.